What follows describes a single TCR beta chain. The data were obtained in a study of blood T cell repertoires in COVID-19. The CDR3 loop spans 15 amino acids. V shed 7 bases and J 6 bases; nucleotides not matched to a gene: 11. In germline, CDR1 is MDHEN, CDR2 SYDVKM. Profiling relied on immunoSEQ multiplex PCR, and the TCRdb table lists in-frame clones only, not all of them. The sample shows roughly 290,000 clones, 90% of them seen only once. V gene TRBV28 combines with J gene TRBJ2-7, with 11 nucleotides matching TRBD1. Sequencing input: peripheral blood. The TCR was taken from a woman aged 25 to 39 with COVID-19, enrolled during active disease. The CDR3 region is CASKTTGTGGGEQYF. The CDR3 nucleotides are TGTGCCAGCAAAACCACCGGGACAGGGGGGGGCGAGCAGTACTTC. Combining the CDR3 with reference TRBV28 and TRBJ2-7 gives the whole variable domain DVKVTQSSRYLVKRTGEKVFLECVQDMDHENMFWYRQDPGLGLRLIYFSYDVKMKEKGDIPEGYSVSREKKERFSLILESASTNQTSMYLCASKTTGTGGGEQYFGPGTRLTVT.